This is a list of T cell receptor beta chains from one sample in a study of Ad26.COV2.S vaccination and SARS-CoV-2 variants. Here immunoSEQ multiplex PCR was the method, and the copy in TCRdb shows in-frame clones only, minus some. The data hold around 370,000 clones, with around 92% observed a single time. The material was peripheral blood, obtained after recovery from COVID-19. These receptors all stem from a human donor who had recovered from COVID-19. CDR3s include the opening cysteine and the closing phenylalanine or tryptophan. The D gene is left open where the match is weak. Some rows mark clone size as missing; the rest say once, few, many or name a class of expanded clone.

J gene: TRBJ1-5
D gene: TRBD1
V gene: TRBV29-1
clone size: NA
CDR3 protein: CSVGGTGSNQPQHF
CDR3 DNA: TGCAGCGTTGGAGGGACAGGGTCCAATCAGCCCCAGCATTTT

J gene: TRBJ1-3
D gene: TRBD1
V gene: TRBV18
clone size: NA
CDR3 protein: CASSRGQGLASGNTIYF
CDR3 DNA: TGTGCCAGCTCACGCGGACAGGGGCTCGCCTCTGGAAACACCATATATTTT

J gene: TRBJ2-3
D gene: TRBD1
V gene: TRBV10-3
clone size: NA
CDR3 protein: CAISPGQGQDTQYF
CDR3 DNA: TGTGCCATCAGCCCGGGACAGGGGCAAGATACGCAGTATTTT

J gene: TRBJ1-1
D gene: TRBD1
V gene: TRBV5-4
clone size: once
CDR3 protein: CASSFSQGASTEAFF
CDR3 DNA: TGTGCCAGCAGCTTCAGTCAGGGGGCGTCCACTGAAGCTTTCTTT

J gene: TRBJ2-6
D gene: NA
V gene: TRBV25-1
clone size: NA
CDR3 protein: CASTGSGANVLTF
CDR3 DNA: TGTGCCAGCACGGGCTCTGGGGCCAACGTCCTGACTTTC

J gene: TRBJ1-1
D gene: NA
V gene: TRBV28
clone size: NA
CDR3 protein: CASSPRSRLNTEAFF
CDR3 DNA: TGTGCCAGCAGTCCCCGAAGCAGACTGAACACTGAAGCTTTCTTT

J gene: TRBJ2-5
D gene: TRBD1
V gene: TRBV11-2
clone size: NA
CDR3 protein: CASSYRDRAFQETQYF
CDR3 DNA: TGTGCCAGCAGCTACCGGGACAGGGCTTTTCAAGAGACCCAGTACTTC

J gene: TRBJ2-7
D gene: NA
V gene: TRBV7-9
clone size: NA
CDR3 protein: CASSPLGDEQYF
CDR3 DNA: TGTGCCAGCAGCCCCCTCGGAGACGAGCAGTACTTC

J gene: TRBJ2-7
D gene: NA
V gene: TRBV6-5
clone size: NA
CDR3 protein: CASSEPYEQYF
CDR3 DNA: TGTGCCAGCAGCGAGCCATACGAGCAGTACTTC

J gene: TRBJ1-5
D gene: NA
V gene: TRBV21-1
clone size: once
CDR3 protein: CASRKGRYPLNQPQHF
CDR3 DNA: TGTGCCAGCAGGAAAGGGCGATATCCCCTCAATCAGCCCCAGCATTTT

J gene: TRBJ1-1
D gene: NA
V gene: TRBV9
clone size: NA
CDR3 protein: CASSARASISDTEAFF
CDR3 DNA: TGTGCCAGCAGCGCCAGGGCGTCCATTTCGGACACTGAAGCTTTCTTT

J gene: TRBJ1-1
D gene: NA
V gene: TRBV12-3/TRBV12-4
clone size: NA
CDR3 protein: CASSLTTSTEAFF
CDR3 DNA: TGTGCCAGCAGTTTAACGACTTCTACTGAAGCTTTCTTT

J gene: TRBJ1-2
D gene: NA
V gene: TRBV9
clone size: NA
CDR3 protein: CASSVEAGNYGYTF
CDR3 DNA: TGTGCCAGCAGCGTAGAGGCTGGGAACTATGGCTACACCTTC

J gene: TRBJ2-7
D gene: NA
V gene: TRBV13
clone size: NA
CDR3 protein: CASSSNTEGPTYEQYF
CDR3 DNA: TGTGCCAGCAGCTCCAACACGGAGGGACCCACCTACGAGCAGTACTTC

J gene: TRBJ2-5
D gene: TRBD1
V gene: TRBV3-1/TRBV3-2
clone size: NA
CDR3 protein: CASSPGTAQYF
CDR3 DNA: TGTGCCAGCAGCCCCGGGACAGCGCAGTACTTC

J gene: TRBJ1-4
D gene: NA
V gene: TRBV9
clone size: NA
CDR3 protein: CASSVTVATNEKLFF
CDR3 DNA: TGTGCCAGCAGCGTTACAGTTGCAACTAATGAAAAACTGTTTTTT

J gene: TRBJ1-1
D gene: NA
V gene: TRBV19
clone size: NA
CDR3 protein: CASSIDNGNTEAFF
CDR3 DNA: TGTGCCAGTAGTATAGATAACGGGAACACTGAAGCTTTCTTT

J gene: TRBJ2-1
D gene: TRBD1
V gene: TRBV24-1
clone size: NA
CDR3 protein: CATRAGTGSFNEQFF
CDR3 DNA: TGTGCCACCAGGGCCGGGACAGGGAGCTTCAATGAGCAGTTCTTC

J gene: TRBJ2-1
D gene: NA
V gene: TRBV6-6
clone size: NA
CDR3 protein: CASSRSGQSSYNEQFF
CDR3 DNA: TGTGCCAGCAGCCGATCCGGACAGTCATCCTACAATGAGCAGTTCTTC

J gene: TRBJ2-7
D gene: NA
V gene: TRBV4-1
clone size: once
CDR3 protein: CASSQFIDRHEQYF
CDR3 DNA: TGCGCCAGCAGCCAGTTCATTGATAGGCACGAGCAGTACTTC

J gene: TRBJ1-4
D gene: NA
V gene: TRBV2
clone size: NA
CDR3 protein: CASSPRLSTNEKLFF
CDR3 DNA: TGTGCCAGCAGTCCCCGATTATCAACTAATGAAAAACTGTTTTTT

J gene: TRBJ2-1
D gene: NA
V gene: TRBV7-9
clone size: NA
CDR3 protein: CASGETGNNEQFF
CDR3 DNA: TGTGCCAGCGGGGAGACAGGTAACAATGAGCAGTTCTTC

J gene: TRBJ1-2
D gene: NA
V gene: TRBV19
clone size: NA
CDR3 protein: CASSKPPPVRGTGYTF
CDR3 DNA: TGTGCCAGTAGTAAACCTCCGCCTGTTAGGGGAACTGGCTACACCTTC

J gene: TRBJ2-5
D gene: NA
V gene: TRBV6-5
clone size: NA
CDR3 protein: CASSYSTGGQETQYF
CDR3 DNA: TGTGCCAGCAGTTACTCGACCGGGGGCCAAGAGACCCAGTACTTC

J gene: TRBJ1-1
D gene: NA
V gene: TRBV6-5
clone size: NA
CDR3 protein: CASSYWDVGDTEAFF
CDR3 DNA: TGTGCCAGCAGTTACTGGGACGTGGGGGACACTGAAGCTTTCTTT

J gene: TRBJ1-1
D gene: NA
V gene: TRBV5-1
clone size: NA
CDR3 protein: CASSLRPDTSINTEAFF
CDR3 DNA: TGCGCCAGCAGCTTGAGGCCAGACACCAGTATCAACACTGAAGCTTTCTTT

J gene: TRBJ1-1
D gene: NA
V gene: TRBV9
clone size: NA
CDR3 protein: CASSGGAGVWGGTEAFF
CDR3 DNA: TGTGCCAGCAGCGGAGGGGCAGGGGTTTGGGGTGGCACTGAAGCTTTCTTT

J gene: TRBJ2-5
D gene: NA
V gene: TRBV6-5
clone size: once
CDR3 protein: CASSTTGSFQETQYF
CDR3 DNA: TGTGCCAGCAGTACGACAGGTTCCTTCCAAGAGACCCAGTACTTC

J gene: TRBJ1-2
D gene: TRBD1
V gene: TRBV10-2
clone size: NA
CDR3 protein: CASSESGTGFNYGYTF
CDR3 DNA: TGCGCCAGCAGTGAGTCCGGGACAGGGTTTAACTATGGCTACACCTTC

J gene: TRBJ2-5
D gene: NA
V gene: TRBV5-1
clone size: once
CDR3 protein: CASSLGLIKETQYF
CDR3 DNA: TGCGCCAGCAGCTTGGGACTGATCAAAGAGACCCAGTACTTC

J gene: TRBJ2-1
D gene: TRBD1
V gene: TRBV20-1
clone size: NA
CDR3 protein: CSASPARTGLHEQFF
CDR3 DNA: TGCAGTGCTAGTCCCGCCCGGACAGGGCTTCATGAGCAGTTCTTC

J gene: TRBJ1-2
D gene: NA
V gene: TRBV4-1
clone size: NA
CDR3 protein: CASSQDNYGYTF
CDR3 DNA: TGCGCCAGCAGCCAAGATAACTATGGCTACACCTTC

J gene: TRBJ2-1
D gene: NA
V gene: TRBV7-3
clone size: once
CDR3 protein: CASSPLGGEQFF
CDR3 DNA: TGTGCCAGCAGCCCATTGGGGGGTGAGCAGTTCTTC

J gene: TRBJ1-5
D gene: TRBD1
V gene: TRBV2
clone size: NA
CDR3 protein: CASSAGTVHQPQHF
CDR3 DNA: TGTGCCAGCAGTGCCGGGACAGTTCATCAGCCCCAGCATTTT

J gene: TRBJ2-7
D gene: NA
V gene: TRBV7-9
clone size: few
CDR3 protein: CASSLGFNEQYF
CDR3 DNA: TGTGCCAGCAGCCTGGGATTCAACGAGCAGTACTTC

J gene: TRBJ2-3
D gene: TRBD2
V gene: TRBV12-5
clone size: NA
CDR3 protein: CASGQGLAVRDTQYF
CDR3 DNA: TGTGCTAGTGGACAGGGACTAGCGGTGCGAGATACGCAGTATTTT

J gene: TRBJ1-2
D gene: TRBD1
V gene: TRBV4-3
clone size: NA
CDR3 protein: CASSQMPGGGGGYTF
CDR3 DNA: TGCGCCAGCAGCCAGATGCCGGGAGGGGGCGGAGGCTACACCTTC

J gene: TRBJ1-6
D gene: TRBD1
V gene: TRBV19
clone size: NA
CDR3 protein: CASRLGTANSPLHF
CDR3 DNA: TGTGCCAGTAGATTGGGGACAGCGAATTCACCCCTCCACTTT

J gene: TRBJ1-5
D gene: NA
V gene: TRBV7-8
clone size: NA
CDR3 protein: CASSLRWDANQPQHF
CDR3 DNA: TGTGCCAGCAGCTTAAGATGGGATGCCAATCAGCCCCAGCATTTT